A selection of T cell receptor beta chains follows, all from one sample in a study of long-term antiretroviral therapy in people with HIV. Using immunoSEQ multiplex PCR, the repertoire was profiled, and TCRdb retains in-frame clones only, with some absent. The sample holds over 30,000 clones, approximately 97% seen once. Specimen: unsorted PBMCs, collected 6.9 years after starting antiretroviral therapy. All receptors derive from a man aged 25-45 years with HIV. Each CDR3 is given with its conserved first and last residue. The D gene is left open where the match is weak. Some rows have no size entry. The others give once, few or many, or a class for an expanded clone.

d_call: TRBD1
v_call: TRBV6-1
j_call: TRBJ1-6
clone_size: NA
cdr3_nt: TGTGCCAGCAGTACCACGGACAGGGGAAGTAGGCCCCTCCACTTT
cdr3_aa: CASSTTDRGSRPLHF

d_call: NA
v_call: TRBV18
j_call: TRBJ1-1
clone_size: once
cdr3_nt: TGTGCCAGCTCACCCGAGAACACTGAAGCTTTCTTT
cdr3_aa: CASSPENTEAFF

d_call: NA
v_call: TRBV7-3
j_call: TRBJ2-1
clone_size: NA
cdr3_nt: TGTGCCAGCAGCTTAAACCCGACTAGGCTACACGAGCAGTTCTTC
cdr3_aa: CASSLNPTRLHEQFF

d_call: TRBD1
v_call: TRBV7-2
j_call: TRBJ1-6
clone_size: NA
cdr3_nt: TGTGCCAGCAGCCCCTACAGGGGGAGCCTTTTTAATTCACCCCTCCACTTT
cdr3_aa: CASSPYRGSLFNSPLHF

d_call: NA
v_call: TRBV21-1
j_call: TRBJ2-7
clone_size: few
cdr3_nt: TGTGCCAGCAGCAAAGGTACGGAGCAGTACTTC
cdr3_aa: CASSKGTEQYF

d_call: TRBD1
v_call: TRBV19
j_call: TRBJ2-3
clone_size: NA
cdr3_nt: TGTGCCAGTAGCTTGGGGACAGACTTTCGTTGGGGTTACACAGATACGCAGTATTTT
cdr3_aa: CASSLGTDFRWGYTDTQYF

d_call: TRBD2
v_call: TRBV10-2
j_call: TRBJ2-7
clone_size: once
cdr3_nt: TGCGCCAGCACGGGGACAATACCTAGCGGGCGGTTCTACGAGCAGTACTTC
cdr3_aa: CASTGTIPSGRFYEQYF

d_call: NA
v_call: TRBV7-9
j_call: TRBJ1-6
clone_size: NA
cdr3_nt: TGTGCCAGCAGCTTTAGGTCGCAAGAGAGCTCCTATAATTCACCCCTCCACTTT
cdr3_aa: CASSFRSQESSYNSPLHF

d_call: NA
v_call: TRBV2
j_call: TRBJ2-7
clone_size: NA
cdr3_nt: TGTGCCATCAATACACCGGGAACCTACGAGCAGTACTTC
cdr3_aa: CAINTPGTYEQYF

d_call: NA
v_call: TRBV18
j_call: TRBJ2-1
clone_size: NA
cdr3_nt: TGTGCCAGCTCACCACAGCTAGCTGGTGAGCAGTTCTTC
cdr3_aa: CASSPQLAGEQFF

d_call: TRBD1
v_call: TRBV6-5
j_call: TRBJ1-2
clone_size: once
cdr3_nt: TGTGCCAGCAGTCCCGTGGGGGACAGAAACTATGGCTACACCTTC
cdr3_aa: CASSPVGDRNYGYTF

d_call: NA
v_call: TRBV5-1
j_call: TRBJ2-7
clone_size: NA
cdr3_nt: TGCGCCAGCTCCCTGGGGGCAACCACCGAGCAGTACTTC
cdr3_aa: CASSLGATTEQYF

d_call: NA
v_call: TRBV4-1
j_call: TRBJ2-5
clone_size: NA
cdr3_nt: TGCGCCAGCAGCCGGGCCCAGGGGGAGACCCAGTACTTC
cdr3_aa: CASSRAQGETQYF

d_call: TRBD1
v_call: TRBV19
j_call: TRBJ1-1
clone_size: NA
cdr3_nt: TGTGCCAGTGACAGGGGAAGAACTGAAGCTTTCTTT
cdr3_aa: CASDRGRTEAFF

d_call: NA
v_call: TRBV6-6
j_call: TRBJ1-2
clone_size: NA
cdr3_nt: TGTGCCAGCAGACGGACAGCTCCCTATGGCTACACCTTC
cdr3_aa: CASRRTAPYGYTF

d_call: TRBD1
v_call: TRBV4-1
j_call: TRBJ1-2
clone_size: NA
cdr3_nt: TGCGCCAGCAGCCAAGATGAGGGGAGGACAGGCCTGCTTAACTATGGCTACACCTTC
cdr3_aa: CASSQDEGRTGLLNYGYTF

d_call: NA
v_call: TRBV11-1
j_call: TRBJ1-1
clone_size: NA
cdr3_nt: TGTGCCAGCAGCTTAGGCTGGGCCACTGAAGCTTTCTTT
cdr3_aa: CASSLGWATEAFF

d_call: NA
v_call: TRBV4-3
j_call: TRBJ1-2
clone_size: NA
cdr3_nt: TGCGCCAGCAGCCAAGTTGGGGGCCTAGCTAACTATGGCTACACCTTC
cdr3_aa: CASSQVGGLANYGYTF

d_call: NA
v_call: TRBV19
j_call: TRBJ2-7
clone_size: NA
cdr3_nt: TGTGCCAGTCGCATGCGGGACCTCGGCGAGCAGTACTTC
cdr3_aa: CASRMRDLGEQYF

d_call: NA
v_call: TRBV7-6
j_call: TRBJ1-5
clone_size: NA
cdr3_nt: TGTGCCAGCAGCGACGCAGGGAACAATCAGCCCCAGCATTTT
cdr3_aa: CASSDAGNNQPQHF

d_call: NA
v_call: TRBV6-6
j_call: TRBJ2-7
clone_size: NA
cdr3_nt: TGTGCCAGCAGCGCGTCCCCGGGTTACGAGCAGTACTTC
cdr3_aa: CASSASPGYEQYF

d_call: TRBD1
v_call: TRBV7-6
j_call: TRBJ1-3
clone_size: NA
cdr3_nt: TGTGCCAGCAGCTTAGGACAGGGCCCTGGAAACACCATATATTTT
cdr3_aa: CASSLGQGPGNTIYF

d_call: TRBD2
v_call: TRBV6-5
j_call: TRBJ2-1
clone_size: NA
cdr3_nt: TGTGCCAGCAGCTATAGAGCGGGGGCTGGCGGTGAGCAGTTCTTC
cdr3_aa: CASSYRAGAGGEQFF

d_call: NA
v_call: TRBV7-2
j_call: TRBJ2-7
clone_size: NA
cdr3_nt: TGTGCCAGCAGTTTCAAGCCCCCACCCTACGAGCAGTACTTC
cdr3_aa: CASSFKPPPYEQYF

d_call: NA
v_call: TRBV2
j_call: TRBJ1-2
clone_size: few
cdr3_nt: TGTGCCAGCAGGCTGGGCGGCTACACCTTC
cdr3_aa: CASRLGGYTF

d_call: TRBD2
v_call: TRBV11-2
j_call: TRBJ2-1
clone_size: NA
cdr3_nt: TGTGCCAGCAGCACCACGGGACTAGCGGGAGGGAGTGGCTACAATGAGCAGTTCTTC
cdr3_aa: CASSTTGLAGGSGYNEQFF

d_call: NA
v_call: TRBV9
j_call: TRBJ2-2
clone_size: NA
cdr3_nt: TGTGCCAGCAGCGGAGCAGGCACCGGGGAGCTGTTTTTT
cdr3_aa: CASSGAGTGELFF

d_call: NA
v_call: TRBV29-1
j_call: TRBJ1-6
clone_size: NA
cdr3_nt: TGCAGCGTGAGGGGGGATGGGGCATCACCCCTCCACTTT
cdr3_aa: CSVRGDGASPLHF

d_call: NA
v_call: TRBV5-6
j_call: TRBJ1-4
clone_size: NA
cdr3_nt: TGTGCCAGCAGCTCCCAAGATGAAAAACTGTTTTTT
cdr3_aa: CASSSQDEKLFF

d_call: NA
v_call: TRBV13
j_call: TRBJ2-3
clone_size: NA
cdr3_nt: TGTGCCAGCAGCACCCCAGACGCGGTAGACACAGATACGCAGTATTTT
cdr3_aa: CASSTPDAVDTDTQYF

d_call: TRBD2
v_call: TRBV4-3
j_call: TRBJ2-3
clone_size: NA
cdr3_nt: TGCGCCAGCAGCCAAGAGGTCGTGGGAAGCGGGGGGGCCGAAAGAGATACGCAGTATTTT
cdr3_aa: CASSQEVVGSGGAERDTQYF

d_call: NA
v_call: TRBV11-2
j_call: TRBJ2-5
clone_size: NA
cdr3_nt: TGTGCCAGCAGCTTAGAAATAAGTGCAATCGAGACCCAGTACTTC
cdr3_aa: CASSLEISAIETQYF

d_call: NA
v_call: TRBV9
j_call: TRBJ2-1
clone_size: NA
cdr3_nt: TGTGCCAGCAGCGTAGATAGCGGTCTACGGGATGAGCAGTTCTTC
cdr3_aa: CASSVDSGLRDEQFF

d_call: TRBD1
v_call: TRBV6-1
j_call: TRBJ1-2
clone_size: NA
cdr3_nt: TGTGCCACCTTGCTGGACAGGGGAAGAGGCTACACCTTC
cdr3_aa: CATLLDRGRGYTF

d_call: NA
v_call: TRBV4-1
j_call: TRBJ1-1
clone_size: NA
cdr3_nt: TGCGCCAGCAGCCAAGAAGGGCCCACCGGGACTGAAGCTTTCTTT
cdr3_aa: CASSQEGPTGTEAFF

d_call: TRBD1
v_call: TRBV6-1
j_call: TRBJ2-3
clone_size: NA
cdr3_nt: TGTGCCAGCAGTGCCCGACAGGGCAGCACAGATACGCAGTATTTT
cdr3_aa: CASSARQGSTDTQYF

d_call: NA
v_call: TRBV20-1
j_call: TRBJ2-1
clone_size: NA
cdr3_nt: TGCAGTGCTACATACAATGAGCAGTTCTTC
cdr3_aa: CSATYNEQFF

d_call: NA
v_call: TRBV19
j_call: TRBJ1-5
clone_size: NA
cdr3_nt: TGTGCCAGTAGTAGTCAGAATCAGCCCCAGCATTTT
cdr3_aa: CASSSQNQPQHF

d_call: NA
v_call: TRBV6-5
j_call: TRBJ1-3
clone_size: NA
cdr3_nt: TGTGCCAGCAGTTACTCGAGGTCTGGAAACACCATATATTTT
cdr3_aa: CASSYSRSGNTIYF

d_call: TRBD1
v_call: TRBV19
j_call: TRBJ2-2
clone_size: NA
cdr3_nt: TGTGCCAGTAGTATAAGGACAGGGCCTCCCGGGGAGCTGTTTTTT
cdr3_aa: CASSIRTGPPGELFF